A single sample gave rise to the 29 T cell receptor beta chains below, sequenced in a study of control samples from healthy donors and cancer patients. TCRdb's table, derived via immunoSEQ multiplex PCR, lists solely in-frame clones and lacks some. The sample yields 100,000 to 120,000 clones, around 89% seen once. Sequencing was carried out using PBMCs. Source of these receptors: a woman in her sixties with lung cancer.

The rearrangement joins TRBV10-3 to TRBJ2-3, with 14 bases lining up with TRBD2. This CDR3 is built from 21 residues. The trim removed 6 bases at V and 0 bases at J, leaving 17 bases unmatched. The germline CDR1 and CDR2 sequences are ENHRY and SYGVKD. CDR3 nucleotides: TGTGCCATCAGGGGCGGGCGCTCCGGGACTAGCGGGAGTCAAAGCACAGATACGCAGTATTTT. Protein: CAIRGGRSGTSGSQSTDTQYF.

The rearrangement joins TRBV6-5 to TRBJ2-7, with D unresolved. V gave up 2 bases and J gave up 2 bases, with 13 bases separating them. In germline, CDR1 is MNHEY, CDR2 SVGAGI. This CDR3 is built from 15 residues. The CDR3 DNA is TGTGCCAGCAGTTACAATCTTGGGCTGACCTACGAGCAGTACTTC. Protein product: CASSYNLGLTYEQYF.

The rearrangement links TRBV6-1 to TRBJ2-7, with 7 bases identical to TRBD2. The V segment lost 5 bases and the J segment 6 bases; nucleotides outside the gene matches: 4. Germline CDR1 and CDR2: MNHNS and SASEGT. This CDR3 is built from 12 residues. CDR3 sequence reads: CASSSGTIEQYF. DNA of the CDR3: TGTGCCAGCAGTTCCGGGACTATCGAGCAGTACTTC.

The chain couples TRBV24-1 to TRBJ1-3; D might be TRBD1 (5 bases). Trimming removed 7 bases at V and 3 bases at J, with 15 bases between. There are 15 residues in the CDR3. Looked up from germline, CDR1 is KGHDR and CDR2 is SFDVKD. CDR3 in amino acids: CATSLGGADGNTIYF. The DNA of the CDR3 is TGTGCCACCAGCCTCGGTGGGGCCGATGGAAACACCATATATTTT.

This sequence joins TRBV6-2 or TRBV6-3 and TRBJ2-3; 8 bases are shared with TRBD1. This CDR3 is built from 15 residues. From germline, CDR1 is MNHEY and CDR2 SVGEGT. V was pared by 6 bases and J by 2 bases, with 7 bases of the junction left unmatched. The CDR3 coding sequence is TGTGCCAGCAGCTCCGGGACAGGAGTCACAGATACGCAGTATTTT. It translates to CASSSGTGVTDTQYF.

The V call is TRBV5-8, the J call TRBJ1-2, with 9 bases matching TRBD1. Trimming removed 7 bases from V and 7 bases from J; junction bases left unmatched: 17. CDR1 SGHTS and CDR2 YDEGEE come from the germline V gene. There are 16 residues in the CDR3. The CDR3 DNA follows: TGTGCCAGCGGAACAAAGGGACAGGGTCCCCGAGGTGGCTACACCTTC. This translates into CASGTKGQGPRGGYTF.

The CDR3 region has the DNA TGCGCCAGCAGCCAAGGGTGGGGTTTTTCCACCGGGGAGCTGTTTTTT. Protein sequence: CASSQGWGFSTGELFF. The chain combines TRBV4-1 with TRBJ2-2; D ambiguous. The V and J ends lost 1 base and 4 bases respectively, with 13 bases between them. CDR3 length equals 16 residues. Looked up from germline, CDR1 is MGHRA and CDR2 is YSYEKL.

This clone was seen only once. The rearrangement joins TRBV7-6 to TRBJ2-1, with 8 bases lining up with TRBD2. Germline CDR1 and CDR2: SGHVS and FNYEAQ. V was clipped by 0 bases and J by 4 bases; unmatched bases: 5. The CDR3 has 16 residues. The CDR3 loop is CASSLAGSGGYNEQFF. CDR3 bases: TGTGCCAGCAGCTTAGCGGGAAGCGGGGGTTACAATGAGCAGTTCTTC.

The chain couples TRBV24-1 to TRBJ2-1; 13 nucleotides agree with TRBD2. Germline-derived CDR1 and CDR2 are KGHDR and SFDVKD. Losses at the gene ends were 3 bases for V and 8 bases for J; bases not matched to a gene: 6. CDR3 length: 16 residues. The CDR3 protein is CATSDPTSGGIHEQFF. CDR3 nucleotides: TGTGCCACCAGTGATCCGACTAGCGGGGGGATACATGAGCAGTTCTTC.

V and J are TRBV27 and TRBJ1-1; D is undetermined. V shed 2 bases and J shed 1 base, with 20 bases lying between them. Per germline, CDR1 MNHEY and CDR2 SMNVEV (reference sequence). The CDR3 covers 18 residues. The CDR3 DNA follows: TGTGCCAGCAGTTTAGGAGACCCCCCGGGATTAGGGAACACTGAAGCTTTCTTT. Translated, it gives CASSLGDPPGLGNTEAFF.

The chain carries TRBV6-5 and TRBJ2-2; TRBD1 is a possible D gene (5 bases). Trimming took 4 bases from V and 6 from J, leaving 6 bases between them. The CDR3 is 12 residues long. Germline CDR1 MNHEY, CDR2 SVGAGI. The CDR3 DNA sequence: TGTGCCAGCAGTTCACAGGCCGGGGAGCTGTTTTTT. It yields the protein CASSSQAGELFF.

The chain employs TRBV6-2 or TRBV6-3 and TRBJ2-1; tentative D call: TRBD2 (6 bases). The length of the CDR3 is 15 residues. Germline V CDR1 and CDR2: MNHEY, SVGEGT. The V end lost 4 bases, the J end lost 5 bases, and 15 bases lay between the germline ends. The CDR3 DNA reads TGTGCCAGCAGTTCTGGAGGGGCTCGGGACAATGAGCAGTTCTTC. Its protein product is CASSSGGARDNEQFF.

This chain uses TRBV5-6 with TRBJ1-1, with D uncertain. From germline, CDR1 is SGHDT and CDR2 YYEEEE. The length of the CDR3 is 13 residues. Trimming pared 2 bases from V and 9 bases from J, leaving 14 bases between. The CDR3 region is CASSFRNPPQAFF. The CDR3 coding sequence is TGTGCCAGCAGCTTCAGAAATCCACCTCAAGCTTTCTTT. Full variable domain (remainder filled in from reference TRBV5-6 and TRBJ1-1): DAGVTQSPTHLIKTRGQQVTLRCSPKSGHDTVSWYQQALGQGPQFIFQYYEEEERQRGNFPDRFSGHQFPNYSSELNVNALLLGDSALYLCASSFRNPPQAFFGQGTRLTVV.

The genes are TRBV30 and TRBJ1-1, with 7 bases that match TRBD1. The CDR3 loop spans 14 amino acids. From germline, CDR1 is GTSNPN and CDR2 SVGIG (reference sequence). Unmatched junction bases numbered 7, after V lost 2 bases and J lost 4 bases. DNA of the CDR3: TGTGCCTGGAGTCATGGACCAGGGGGCACTGAAGCTTTCTTT. Translating it yields CAWSHGPGGTEAFF.

CDR3 bases: TGTGCCAGCACTAGGGACAGCTTCGATGAGCAGTTCTTC. It encodes CASTRDSFDEQFF. J is TRBJ2-1 and V is TRBV25-1; 7 bases fit TRBD1. CDR1 and CDR2 from the germline V gene are MGHDK and SYGVNS. V shed 7 bases, J shed 8 bases, and the junction held 8 bases outside the gene matches. The CDR3 contains 13 residues.

This clone was seen more than once but under ten times. Here the CDR3 DNA reads TGTGCCACTGCCTTCATGAATTCACCCCTCCACTTT. Amino acid sequence: CATAFMNSPLHF. The V gene is TRBV12-3 or TRBV12-4, the J gene TRBJ1-6; D remains unclear. Trimming stripped 10 bases from V and 7 bases from J, with 11 bases between. This CDR3 is 12 amino acids long.

The chain uses TRBV5-4 and TRBJ2-1, with 9 bases lining up with TRBD2. This CDR3 has 16 amino acids. With V trimmed by 3 bases and J by 5 bases, 9 bases remained unmatched. Germline CDR1 and CDR2: SGHNT and YYREEE (reference sequence). CDR3 amino acids: CASSSAAGGPHNEQFF. The DNA of the CDR3 is TGTGCCAGCAGCTCTGCCGCGGGAGGGCCTCACAATGAGCAGTTCTTC.

This clone was seen only once. The chain recombines TRBV3-1 (or the pseudogene TRBV3-2) with TRBJ2-7, with D tentatively TRBD2 (6 bases). V lost 4 bases to trimming and J lost 7 bases, with 14 bases between them. The CDR3 totals 13 residues. The germline gives CDR1 LGHDT, CDR2 YNNKEL (reference sequence). Here the CDR3 DNA reads TGTGCCAGCAGCCTCAGACGGGCGGGAGAGCAGTACTTC. This translates into CASSLRRAGEQYF.

This chain joins TRBV7-2 and TRBJ1-5, with a tentative D call TRBD1 (6 bases). Germline assignment: CDR1 SGHTA and CDR2 FQGNSA. V was clipped by 5 bases and J by 4 bases, with 15 bases between them. The CDR3 consists of 15 residues. The CDR3 DNA is TGTGCCAGCAGCAGACTTACAGGGATTAATCAGCCCCAGCATTTT. Translating it yields CASSRLTGINQPQHF.

This clone was recorded only once. The rearrangement links TRBV2 to TRBJ2-7, with no clear D. Trimming shortened V by 4 bases and J by 3 bases, and 7 bases separated the two germline ends. The CDR3 runs 12 residues. Germline CDR1 reads SNHLY; CDR2 reads FYNNEI. The CDR3 reads CASSGDVYEQYF. CDR3 sequence (DNA): TGTGCCAGCAGTGGAGACGTCTACGAGCAGTACTTC.

CDR3 in DNA: TGCGCCAGCAGCTCAGGCCGGGAGGGCACTGAAGCTTTCTTT. Protein: CASSSGREGTEAFF. The rearrangement links TRBV5-1 to TRBJ1-1; no firm D call. Germline loops: CDR1 SGHRS, CDR2 YFSETQ. The V and J ends lost 3 bases and 4 bases respectively, with 13 bases between them. The CDR3 runs to 14 residues.

This clone was detected a few times. The chain is built from TRBV4-2 and TRBJ2-3, with 12 bases aligning to TRBD2. The germline CDR1 and CDR2 sequences are LGHNA and YNFKEQ. V trimming: 1 base; J trimming: 0 bases; junction bases outside the gene matches: 2. This CDR3 is 17 amino acids long. As DNA, the CDR3 is TGTGCCAGCAGCCAAGTCGGACTAGCGGGGAGCACAGATACGCAGTATTTT. This translates into CASSQVGLAGSTDTQYF.

The chain uses TRBV12-3 or TRBV12-4 and TRBJ1-2; tentative D call: TRBD1 (6 bases). This CDR3 is built from 13 residues. Trimming cost V 4 bases and J 7 bases, with 13 bases left between them. CDR3 nucleotides: TGTGCCAGCAGTTCCCCAGGGGCCGGTGGCTACACCTTC. As protein: CASSSPGAGGYTF.

The chain is built from TRBV10-3 and TRBJ1-4, with 9 bases fitting TRBD1. This CDR3 region has 14 residues. Germline assignment: CDR1 ENHRY and CDR2 SYGVKD. Germline trimming cut 2 bases from V and 5 bases from J; bases unmatched to any gene: 0. The DNA of the CDR3 is TGTGCCATCAGTGAGGGGACAGGGAATGAAAAACTGTTTTTT. As protein: CAISEGTGNEKLFF.

V gene TRBV5-1 combines with J gene TRBJ2-7; tentatively, D is TRBD1 (5 bases). Germline lookup yields CDR1 SGHRS and CDR2 YFSETQ. V was cut by 4 bases and J by 4 bases, with 12 bases left in between. This CDR3 spans 13 amino acids. CDR3 in DNA: TGCGCCAGCAGCACCCTGACAGAGTACGAGCAGTACTTC. Its translation: CASSTLTEYEQYF.

About this clone: This sample includes further DNA sequences coding for the same CDR3. The rearrangement uses TRBV18 and TRBJ1-5; the match to TRBD1 covers 8 bases. CDR1 KGHSH and CDR2 LQKENI come from the germline V gene. V shed 2 bases and J 4 bases; nucleotides not matched to a gene: 1. The CDR3 has 14 amino acids. CDR3 DNA: TGTGCCAGCTCACCAGGACAGGGAAATCAGCCCCAGCATTTT. Its translation is CASSPGQGNQPQHF.

In regard to this clone: Other DNA sequences in this specimen translate into the identical CDR3. The chain recombines TRBV15 with TRBJ2-7; maybe TRBD2 (5 bases). CDR1 is LNHNV, CDR2 YYDKDF, per germline (reference sequence). V dropped 0 bases and J dropped 7 bases, with 10 bases sitting between them. The CDR3 is made up of 13 amino acids. The CDR3, as DNA: TGTGCCACCAGCAGAGATCGAGGGAGTGAGCAGTACTTC. Translated: CATSRDRGSEQYF.

V and J are TRBV20-1 and TRBJ1-4, with D unclear. Germline CDR1 is DFQATT and CDR2 is SNEGSKA (reference sequence). The CDR3 runs to 11 residues. The CDR3 reads CTIPGPEKLFF. For the CDR3, the DNA is TGCACCATCCCGGGCCCCGAAAAACTGTTTTTT.

The CDR3 DNA sequence: TGTGCCACCAGCAGAGTGCCGACAGATTCCTACGAGCAGTACTTC. Its translation: CATSRVPTDSYEQYF. The chain couples TRBV15 to TRBJ2-7; D may be TRBD1 (5 bases). Germline CDR1 is LNHNV and CDR2 is YYDKDF (reference sequence). The CDR3 runs to 15 residues. The V end lost 1 base, the J end lost 1 base, and 11 bases lay between the germline ends.